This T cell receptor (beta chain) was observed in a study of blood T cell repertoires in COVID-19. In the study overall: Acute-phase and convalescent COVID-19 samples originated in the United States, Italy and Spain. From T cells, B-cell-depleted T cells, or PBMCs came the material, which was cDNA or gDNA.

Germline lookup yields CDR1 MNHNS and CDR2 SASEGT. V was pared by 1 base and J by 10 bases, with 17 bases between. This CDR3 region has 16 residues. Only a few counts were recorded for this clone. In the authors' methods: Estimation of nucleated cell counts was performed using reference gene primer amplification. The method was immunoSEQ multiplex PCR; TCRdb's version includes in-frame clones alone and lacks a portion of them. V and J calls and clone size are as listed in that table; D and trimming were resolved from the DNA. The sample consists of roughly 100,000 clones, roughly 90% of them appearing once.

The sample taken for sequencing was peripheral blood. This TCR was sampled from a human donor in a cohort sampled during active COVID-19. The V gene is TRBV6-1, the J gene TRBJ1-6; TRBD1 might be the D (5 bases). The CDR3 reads CASSEEGVVVRSPLHF. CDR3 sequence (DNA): TGTGCCAGCAGTGAAGAAGGGGTAGTCGTTCGATCACCCCTCCACTTT.